This is a list of T cell receptor beta chains from one sample in a study of blood T cells in healthy people across ages. TCRdb reprocessed the 5' RACE reads with MiXCR, giving one entry per CDR3 protein. The sample lists 1,500,000 or so distinct CDR3 sequences, 55% to 75% occurring once. The sequencing input was blood. These receptors came from a young man in good health. CDR3s include the opening cysteine and the closing phenylalanine or tryptophan. Only some rows state a clone size, as once, few, many or a class for expanded clones.

CDR3aa: CSARGTASSYNSPLHF; abundance: .; v_gene: TRBV20-1
CDR3aa: CASSPRDPLKEQYF; abundance: few; v_gene: TRBV4-1
CDR3aa: CASSQGGFDSYEQYF; abundance: once; v_gene: TRBV4-2
CDR3aa: CVSSVPGQDNSPLHF; abundance: .; v_gene: TRBV11-2
CDR3aa: CASRRYRGHFTDTQYF; abundance: .; v_gene: TRBV6-5
CDR3aa: CASSLPRDRMDNEQFF; abundance: few; v_gene: TRBV7-2
CDR3aa: CASSLTYLSGHITDTQYF; abundance: .; v_gene: TRBV28
CDR3aa: CSARDRGGIYEQYF; abundance: .; v_gene: TRBV20-1
CDR3aa: CSATGHNEQFF; abundance: few; v_gene: TRBV20-1
CDR3aa: CATSRDWTDTQYF; abundance: .; v_gene: TRBV15
CDR3aa: CATSRVRDHNEQFF; abundance: .; v_gene: TRBV15
CDR3aa: CASSPSVGSYNEQFF; abundance: .; v_gene: TRBV7-2
CDR3aa: CSARLQLGETQYF; abundance: .; v_gene: TRBV20-1
CDR3aa: CSARAPERASYNEQYF; abundance: .; v_gene: TRBV20-1
CDR3aa: CASSPYRGDEQFF; abundance: .; v_gene: TRBV9
CDR3aa: CASSSGQGNYGYTF; abundance: many; v_gene: TRBV12-3/TRBV12-4
CDR3aa: CASSDRGGSKNIQYF; abundance: few; v_gene: TRBV5-1
CDR3aa: CASSQGDRRSPLHF; abundance: once; v_gene: TRBV3-1
CDR3aa: CSAGEREKNNEQFF; abundance: few; v_gene: TRBV20-1
CDR3aa: CASSPHQGFYGYTF; abundance: .; v_gene: TRBV5-1
CDR3aa: CASSHTGGHYEQYF; abundance: once; v_gene: TRBV5-6
CDR3aa: CASSQSSNRGDYEQYF; abundance: few; v_gene: TRBV4-1
CDR3aa: CSARDPAESSYNEQFF; abundance: few; v_gene: TRBV20-1
CDR3aa: CASSQEWGVNTEAFF; abundance: once; v_gene: TRBV4-2
CDR3aa: CASSHGGRSVSTDTQYF; abundance: .; v_gene: TRBV3-1
CDR3aa: CSASAGITYEQYF; abundance: .; v_gene: TRBV29-1
CDR3aa: CASSLYGGVEQYF; abundance: .; v_gene: TRBV7-2
CDR3aa: CASSPLVGGSSYEQYF; abundance: few; v_gene: TRBV12-3/TRBV12-4
CDR3aa: CSVANTGELFF; abundance: .; v_gene: TRBV29-1
CDR3aa: CASSEGTGTLDTQYF; abundance: .; v_gene: TRBV6-1
CDR3aa: CASRAGQSTDTQYF; abundance: .; v_gene: TRBV5-1
CDR3aa: CASSWGATYEQYF; abundance: many; v_gene: TRBV27
CDR3aa: CASSSPQTGLYEQYF; abundance: .; v_gene: TRBV5-1
CDR3aa: CSGTGDYGYTF; abundance: few; v_gene: TRBV29-1
CDR3aa: CASSYDSVIPGANVLTF; abundance: once; v_gene: TRBV6-2/TRBV6-3
CDR3aa: CASSHGTLRSNHEQFF; abundance: few; v_gene: TRBV4-1
CDR3aa: CASSRPRQGSEKLFF; abundance: .; v_gene: TRBV12-3/TRBV12-4
CDR3aa: CSARDQHLSSYEQYF; abundance: .; v_gene: TRBV20-1
CDR3aa: CASSPGDRGNEAFF; abundance: .; v_gene: TRBV5-1
CDR3aa: CASSSIGGRGYEKLFF; abundance: .; v_gene: TRBV27
CDR3aa: CSASLEETQYF; abundance: few; v_gene: TRBV20-1
CDR3aa: CASSKRGTSPSFF; abundance: .; v_gene: TRBV28
CDR3aa: CASSPSDRANRNEQFF; abundance: .; v_gene: TRBV13
CDR3aa: CASSLMGRNIQYF; abundance: .; v_gene: TRBV5-1
CDR3aa: CASSQGAGFGANVLTF; abundance: few; v_gene: TRBV4-2